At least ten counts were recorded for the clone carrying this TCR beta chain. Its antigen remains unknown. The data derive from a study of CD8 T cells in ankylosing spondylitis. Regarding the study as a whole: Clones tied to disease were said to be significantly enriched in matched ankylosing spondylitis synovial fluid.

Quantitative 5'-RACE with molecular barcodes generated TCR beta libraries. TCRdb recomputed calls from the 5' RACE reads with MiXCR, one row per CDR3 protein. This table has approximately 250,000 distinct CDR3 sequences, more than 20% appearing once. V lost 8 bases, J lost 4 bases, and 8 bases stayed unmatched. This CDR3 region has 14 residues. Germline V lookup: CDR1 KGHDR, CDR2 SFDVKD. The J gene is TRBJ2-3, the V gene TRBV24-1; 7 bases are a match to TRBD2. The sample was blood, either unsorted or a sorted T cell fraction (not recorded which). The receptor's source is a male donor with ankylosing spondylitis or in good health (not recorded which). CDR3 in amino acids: CATMGRGGADTQYF. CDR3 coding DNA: TGTGCCACCATGGGGCGCGGGGGAGCAGATACGCAGTATTTT.